A selection of T cell receptor beta chains follows, all from one sample in a study of blood T cell repertoires in COVID-19. Sequencing used immunoSEQ multiplex PCR; TCRdb keeps in-frame clones, though not all of them. The table shows 150,000 or so clones, with approximately 88% occurring only once. Material for sequencing was PBMCs or T cells enriched from blood (not recorded which). The receptor set was obtained from an older man who had been exposed to COVID-19. Both conserved end residues are part of each CDR3. D genes are given only for firm matches. Some rows have no size entry. The others give once, few or many, or a class for an expanded clone.

J: TRBJ2-7; D: TRBD1; size: once; V: TRBV28; DNA: TGTGCCAGCTTATCGGGACAGGGTGTCCACGAGCAGTACTTC; CDR3: CASLSGQGVHEQYF
J: TRBJ2-7; D: TRBD1; size: -; V: TRBV14; DNA: TGTGCCAGTTCGAGGGGACAGGCCTACGAGCAGTACTTC; CDR3: CASSRGQAYEQYF
J: TRBJ2-4; D: TRBD2; size: -; V: TRBV3-1/TRBV3-2; DNA: TGTGCCAGCAGCCACCCGAGCGGGAGGCTAGCCAAAAACATTCAGTACTTC; CDR3: CASSHPSGRLAKNIQYF
J: TRBJ1-1; D: -; size: -; V: TRBV18; DNA: TGTGCCAGCTCACCAGGACAAAACACTGAAGCTTTCTTT; CDR3: CASSPGQNTEAFF
J: TRBJ2-5; D: -; size: -; V: TRBV4-3; DNA: TGCGCCAGCAGCCAAGAGGGTTTAGGGGGAAGGGGAGAGACCCAGTACTTC; CDR3: CASSQEGLGGRGETQYF
J: TRBJ2-1; D: TRBD1; size: -; V: TRBV6-5; DNA: TGTGCCAGCCCCCGACAGGGGGCCTACAATGAGCAGTTCTTC; CDR3: CASPRQGAYNEQFF
J: TRBJ2-1; D: TRBD1; size: -; V: TRBV7-2; DNA: TGTGCCAGCAGTCCTACCGGGACAGGGGGGAGAAATGAGCAGTTCTTC; CDR3: CASSPTGTGGRNEQFF
J: TRBJ1-4; D: TRBD1; size: -; V: TRBV13; DNA: TGTGCCAGCAGGACAACCGGGACAGGGAATGAAAAACTGTTTTTT; CDR3: CASRTTGTGNEKLFF
J: TRBJ1-1; D: TRBD1; size: once; V: TRBV7-2; DNA: TGTGCCAGCAGCACCAAACAGGGGGGAACTGAAGCTTTCTTT; CDR3: CASSTKQGGTEAFF
J: TRBJ1-2; D: TRBD1; size: few; V: TRBV30; DNA: TGTGCCTGGAGGCGGACAGGCGCTAACTATGGCTACACCTTC; CDR3: CAWRRTGANYGYTF
J: TRBJ1-5; D: -; size: -; V: TRBV6-4; DNA: TGTGCCAGTGGGCCATTTTATCAGCCCCAGCATTTT; CDR3: CASGPFYQPQHF
J: TRBJ2-7; D: TRBD2; size: few; V: TRBV19; DNA: TGTGCCAGTAGTACCCCGCGGGGGGATAGTGCCTACGAGCAGTACTTC; CDR3: CASSTPRGDSAYEQYF